A selection of T cell receptor beta chains follows, all from one sample in a study of CD8+CD57+ T cells in acquired aplastic anemia. TCRdb ran MiXCR on the reads and lists one entry per CDR3 protein. Here the sample spans 150,000 to 160,000 distinct CDR3 sequences, around half being singletons. Sample: sorted CD4+, CD8+, or CD8+CD57+ T cells (not recorded which) from PBMCs. The source is a human donor with aplastic anemia. Both conserved end residues are part of each CDR3.

V gene: TRBV24-1; J gene: TRBJ2-7; CDR3 protein: CATSDPDRGVYEQYF
V gene: TRBV25-1; J gene: TRBJ1-2; CDR3 protein: CASQTQMLYGYTF
V gene: TRBV6-1; J gene: TRBJ2-7; CDR3 protein: CASSEGSGGYEQYF
V gene: TRBV6-5; J gene: TRBJ1-1; CDR3 protein: CASSFGVELNTEAFF
V gene: TRBV2; J gene: TRBJ1-2; CDR3 protein: CASRLDSQYGYTF
V gene: TRBV12-3/TRBV12-4; J gene: TRBJ2-3; CDR3 protein: CASSSRLDQSTDTQYF
V gene: TRBV7-7; J gene: TRBJ2-2; CDR3 protein: CASSLINTGELFF
V gene: TRBV5-1; J gene: TRBJ1-1; CDR3 protein: CASSLRVGGRKTEAFF
V gene: TRBV19; J gene: TRBJ2-1; CDR3 protein: CASSTLAGVRDEQFF
V gene: TRBV2; J gene: TRBJ2-3; CDR3 protein: CASSPSTGDSTDTQYF
V gene: TRBV11-3; J gene: TRBJ2-5; CDR3 protein: CASSLSSETQYF
V gene: TRBV2; J gene: TRBJ2-1; CDR3 protein: CASSARPLEAEQFF
V gene: TRBV12-3/TRBV12-4; J gene: TRBJ2-1; CDR3 protein: CASRTRDRGISSYNEQFF